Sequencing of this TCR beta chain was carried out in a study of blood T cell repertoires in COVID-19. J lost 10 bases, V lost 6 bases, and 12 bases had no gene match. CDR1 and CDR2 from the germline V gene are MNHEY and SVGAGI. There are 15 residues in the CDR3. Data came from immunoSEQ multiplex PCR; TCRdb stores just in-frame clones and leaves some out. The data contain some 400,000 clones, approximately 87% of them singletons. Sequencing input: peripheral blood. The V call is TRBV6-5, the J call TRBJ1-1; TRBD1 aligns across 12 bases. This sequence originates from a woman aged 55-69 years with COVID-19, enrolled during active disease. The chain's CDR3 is CASRGPGQGAVRAFF. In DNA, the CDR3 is TGTGCCAGCAGAGGGCCGGGACAGGGGGCAGTAAGAGCTTTCTTT.